The clone carrying this T cell receptor beta chain was found a few times. This entry is derived from a study of blood T cells in healthy people across ages. Primers used in a second PCR of about 7 to 11 cycles were a sample-barcoded 5' primer and a J-beta primer mix. From the 5' RACE reads, TCRdb called clonotypes with MiXCR, one entry per CDR3 protein. The table records approximately 690,000 distinct CDR3 sequences, around 41% of them present only once. Input material: blood. This clonotype originated in a man aged 80 or over in good health.

The CDR3 coding sequence is TGTGCCAGCAGCCCTAGCGGGATCACCTACGAGCAGTACTTC. Residues: CASSPSGITYEQYF. This sequence joins TRBV7-9 and TRBJ2-7, with 9 bases identical to TRBD2. The V gene's germline CDR1 is SEHNR and CDR2 FQNEAQ (reference sequence). With V trimmed by 5 bases and J by 2 bases, 4 bases remained unmatched. CDR3 size: 14 residues. The entire variable domain, with the rest obtained from reference TRBV7-9 and TRBJ2-7, is as follows: DTGVSQNPRHKITKRGQNVTFRCDPISEHNRLYWYRQTLGQGPEFLTYFQNEAQLEKSRLLSDRFSAERPKGSFSTLEIQRTEQGDSAMYLCASSPSGITYEQYFGPGTRLTVT.